This entry concerns a single T cell receptor beta chain. Time point denoted: week 3, after first cycle of checkpoint inhibitor. These data belong to a study of blood T cell dynamics during melanoma immunotherapy. A fixed DNA input of about 0.35 ug was used per bulk PBMC sample. TCRdb's copy holds only in-frame clones and misses some; the assay was immunoSEQ multiplex PCR. The table includes more than 10,000 clones, under 90% detected once. Here the sequenced sample was blood, taken from a patient treated with checkpoint blockade. This TCR derives from a human donor with melanoma.

The CDR3 DNA reads TGTGCCAGCAGTTACAGGATCCTCTACGAGCAGTACTTC. Its translation is CASSYRILYEQYF. The J gene is TRBJ2-7, the V gene TRBV6-5; D remains unclear. This CDR3 spans 13 amino acids. CDR1 is MNHEY, CDR2 SVGAGI, per germline. Trimming cost V 2 bases and J 3 bases, with 8 bases left between them.